The 27 T cell receptor beta chains below were found in one sample sequenced in a study of human CD8 memory T cell subsets. UMI-labeled 5' RACE was used, and it produced the TCR beta libraries. TCRdb reanalyzed the 5' RACE reads, giving one entry per CDR3 protein sequence and no DNA. The sample data list 10,000 or so distinct CDR3 sequences. The sample was CD8+ T cells from PBMCs. Receptors were obtained from a human donor in good health.

The chain carries TRBV4-2 and TRBJ2-3. The CDR3 covers 16 residues. Germline values: CDR1 LGHNA, CDR2 YNFKEQ. CDR3 amino acids: CASSLGGVGSTDTQYF.

The chain is built from TRBV7-9 and TRBJ2-1; without DNA, the TCRdb call of TRBD1 cannot be checked. The CDR3 covers 13 residues. CDR1 and CDR2 (germline): SEHNR, FQNEAQ (reference sequence). CDR3 residues: CASSSQGMGEQFF.

V usage is TRBV28 and J usage is TRBJ2-7; the TCRdb call, TRBD1, lacks DNA for checking. Germline loops: CDR1 MDHEN, CDR2 SYDVKM. The CDR3 extends over 14 amino acids. CDR3 sequence reads: CASSEDRTLYEQYF.

J is TRBJ2-7 and V is TRBV21-1. TRBV21-1 is a documented pseudogene. This CDR3 is built from 14 residues. CDR3: CASSKVTTSYEQYF.

The chain has TRBV7-9 and TRBJ2-7; TCRdb reports TRBD1, a call that lacks DNA to check it against. The CDR3 sequence is 15 residues long. CDR1 and CDR2 from the germline V gene are SEHNR and FQNEAQ (reference sequence). The CDR3 is CASSFLGTDTYEQYF. Full variable domain (missing parts from reference TRBV7-9 and TRBJ2-7): DTGVSQNPRHKITKRGQNVTFRCDPISEHNRLYWYRQTLGQGPEFLTYFQNEAQLEKSRLLSDRFSAERPKGSFSTLEIQRTEQGDSAMYLCASSFLGTDTYEQYFGPGTRLTVT.

CDR3 region: CSVQTGGHYGYTF. V is TRBV29-1 and J is TRBJ1-2; there is no DNA to check the TCRdb D call of TRBD1. The CDR3 covers 13 residues. Looked up from germline, CDR1 is SQVTM and CDR2 is ANQGSEA.

This clonotype is called medium-sized based on its frequency. This chain joins TRBV5-1 and TRBJ2-1. Germline CDR1 reads SGHRS; CDR2 reads YFSETQ. The CDR3 covers 13 residues. CDR3 in amino acids: CASSWTPDGEQFF. The whole variable domain, remainder taken from reference TRBV5-1 and TRBJ2-1, is KAGVTQTPRYLIKTRGQQVTLSCSPISGHRSVSWYQQTPGQGLQFLFEYFSETQRNKGNFPGRFSGRQFSNSRSEMNVSTLELGDSALYLCASSWTPDGEQFFGPGTRLTVL.

This sequence joins TRBV7-8 and TRBJ2-7; TCRdb reports TRBD2, a call that lacks DNA to check it against. In germline, CDR1 is SGHVS, CDR2 FQNEAQ. The CDR3 has 13 residues. The CDR3 loop reads CASSSLDSYEQYF.

This chain's CDR3 is CASSADRAGQPQHF. V gene TRBV3-1 combines with J gene TRBJ1-5; TCRdb selects TRBD1, and the lack of DNA leaves this call unchecked. CDR1 is LGHDT, CDR2 YNNKEL, per germline (reference sequence). CDR3 length equals 14 residues.

V is TRBV7-9 and J is TRBJ2-3; TCRdb reports TRBD1, a call that lacks DNA to check it against. The CDR3 loop spans 17 amino acids. CDR1 SEHNR and CDR2 FQNEAQ come from the germline V gene (reference sequence). The CDR3: CASSFPLTATNTDTQYF.

The chain recombines TRBV28 with TRBJ1-5; the D call of TRBD1 rests on TCRdb alone, since no DNA is present to check it. Germline loops: CDR1 MDHEN, CDR2 SYDVKM. The CDR3 covers 13 residues. CDR3 sequence: CASSLGGFQPQHF.

The chain has TRBV7-9 and TRBJ1-2; TCRdb calls TRBD1, which cannot be checked without DNA. CDR3 length: 16 residues. The germline V gene has CDR1 SEHNR and CDR2 FQNEAQ (reference sequence). Here the CDR3 reads CASSPMLEGQGHGYTF.

This rearrangement joins TRBV27 to TRBJ2-7; there is no DNA to check the TCRdb D call of TRBD1. Per the germline V gene, CDR1 is MNHEY and CDR2 is SMNVEV (reference sequence). The CDR3 consists of 15 residues. CDR3 sequence reads: CASSLVPGLTYEQYF.

The gene calls are TRBV15 and TRBJ1-5; the TCRdb call, TRBD1, lacks DNA for checking. In germline, CDR1 is LNHNV, CDR2 YYDKDF (reference sequence). This CDR3 contains 16 residues. CDR3: CATSSGPGGSNQPQHF.

The chain recombines TRBV7-2 with TRBJ2-5. The CDR3 length is 14 residues. Germline assignment: CDR1 SGHTA and CDR2 FQGNSA. CDR3 protein: CASSLRRLRETQYF.

The V call is TRBV9, the J call TRBJ2-3; TCRdb proposes TRBD2, but this gene call is untestable without DNA. Germline V CDR1 and CDR2: SGDLS, YYNGEE. CDR3 length: 17 residues. Here the CDR3 reads CASSVGGGRANADTQYF.

The chain combines TRBV3-1 with TRBJ2-1; TCRdb selects TRBD1, and the lack of DNA leaves this call unchecked. In germline, CDR1 is LGHDT, CDR2 YNNKEL (reference sequence). The CDR3 is 15 residues long. CDR3: CASSPGTGPNNEQFF.

This chain links TRBV6-1 with TRBJ2-1. This CDR3 comprises 13 residues. Germline loops: CDR1 MNHNS, CDR2 SASEGT. CDR3 in amino acids: CASREISYNEQFF.

The chain employs TRBV29-1 and TRBJ2-7. Germline assignment: CDR1 SQVTM and CDR2 ANQGSEA. The CDR3 totals 13 residues. CDR3 in amino acids: CSVVWVGMDEQYF.

J is TRBJ2-3 and V is TRBV6-2 or TRBV6-3; TCRdb's assignment of TRBD2 cannot be checked, as there is no DNA. This CDR3 is 15 amino acids long. Per the germline V gene, CDR1 is MNHEY and CDR2 is SVGEGT. CDR3: CASSYPPRLTDTQYF.

The chain has TRBV10-3 and TRBJ2-3; TCRdb gives TRBD2 as the D gene, but with no DNA this cannot be confirmed. Germline CDR1 reads ENHRY; CDR2 reads SYGVKD. The CDR3 loop spans 18 amino acids. CDR3 amino acids: CAISESGLAGVSTDTQYF.

The rearrangement uses TRBV28 and TRBJ2-5; TCRdb returns TRBD1, unconfirmable since there is no DNA. Germline CDR1 MDHEN, CDR2 SYDVKM. This CDR3 is built from 15 residues. The CDR3 here is CASSLFDRAQETQYF. Using reference TRBV28 and TRBJ2-5 for the parts outside the CDR3, the full variable domain is DVKVTQSSRYLVKRTGEKVFLECVQDMDHENMFWYRQDPGLGLRLIYFSYDVKMKEKGDIPEGYSVSREKKERFSLILESASTNQTSMYLCASSLFDRAQETQYFGPGTRLLVL.

The gene calls are TRBV5-4 and TRBJ2-1. Germline CDR1 and CDR2: SGHNT and YYREEE (reference sequence). The CDR3 length is 13 residues. CDR3 loop: CASSWDLYNEQFF.

The chain carries TRBV11-2 and TRBJ2-7; TCRdb's D gene call, TRBD1, goes unchecked for lack of DNA. Germline lookup yields CDR1 SGHAT and CDR2 FQNNGV. The CDR3 covers 12 residues. The CDR3 protein is CASSLSGYEQYF.

The CDR3 here is CASSPYLTGRNEQFF. V and J are TRBV14 and TRBJ2-1; TCRdb picks TRBD1, but there is no DNA to check that call. The CDR3 loop spans 15 amino acids. Germline values: CDR1 SGHDN, CDR2 FVKESK.

Judged by frequency, this clonotype is medium-sized. The V and J genes are TRBV20-1 and TRBJ1-1; the D call from TCRdb, TRBD1, cannot be confirmed without DNA. Germline V CDR1 and CDR2: DFQATT, SNEGSKA (reference sequence). The CDR3 consists of 13 residues. The CDR3 loop is CSATNWTGTEAFF.

The chain combines TRBV28 with TRBJ2-1. In germline, CDR1 is MDHEN, CDR2 SYDVKM. The CDR3 runs to 14 residues. CDR3 protein: CASSLWGSSNEQFF.